Shown below are 19 T cell receptor beta chains from a single sample sequenced in a study of blood T cell repertoires in COVID-19. Sequencing was performed with immunoSEQ multiplex PCR; in TCRdb, only in-frame clones are kept and a portion is missing. The sample consists of 15,000 to 17,000 clones, 82% of them appearing once. The specimen sequenced was peripheral blood. The origin of the receptors is an elderly man with active or convalescent COVID-19.

The rearrangement uses TRBV18 and TRBJ1-4, with 8 bases lining up with TRBD1. V lost 5 bases, J lost 8 bases, and 7 bases stayed unmatched. This CDR3 has 14 amino acids. Germline CDR1 KGHSH, CDR2 LQKENI. CDR3 nucleotides: TGTGCCAGCTCAGTAACGCAGGGGGCGGAAAAACTGTTTTTT. This encodes CASSVTQGAEKLFF. Complete variable domain (other parts from reference TRBV18 and TRBJ1-4): NAGVMQNPRHLVRRRGQEARLRCSPMKGHSHVYWYRQLPEEGLKFMVYLQKENIIDESGMPKERFSAEFPKEGPSILRIQQVVRGDSAAYFCASSVTQGAEKLFFGSGTQLSVL.

The V call is TRBV5-1, the J call TRBJ2-7; 9 bases fit TRBD2. This CDR3 region has 15 residues. J lost 1 base, V lost 1 base, and 3 bases had no gene match. Germline lookup yields CDR1 SGHRS and CDR2 YFSETQ. The CDR3 reads CASSLMGLASYEQYF. The CDR3 coding sequence is TGCGCCAGCAGCTTGATGGGACTAGCTTCCTACGAGCAGTACTTC.

This clone was detected once. The chain carries TRBV18 and TRBJ2-7, with 7 bases that match TRBD1. The length of the CDR3 is 14 residues. V gave up 3 bases and J gave up 2 bases; unmatched junction bases: 4. CDR1 is KGHSH and CDR2 is LQKENI in the germline V gene. The CDR3 reads CASSPKQGAYEQYF. The DNA for the CDR3 is TGTGCCAGCTCACCGAAGCAGGGGGCCTACGAGCAGTACTTC.

The chain uses TRBV3-1 (or the pseudogene TRBV3-2) and TRBJ2-5, with TRBD1 identical over 12 bases. After removal of 4 bases from V and 7 bases from J, the junction contained 7 bases not matched to a gene. The CDR3 covers 15 residues. In germline, CDR1 is LGHDT, CDR2 YNNKEL (reference sequence). The CDR3 bases are TGTGCCAGCAGCCGATCCGGGACAGGGGGCCTGACCCAGTACTTC. Its protein is CASSRSGTGGLTQYF.

The chain is built from TRBV9 and TRBJ1-1; D is perhaps TRBD1 (5 bases). The CDR3 sequence is 15 residues long. V was trimmed by 3 bases and J by 1 base, leaving 13 bases between them. Germline V lookup: CDR1 SGDLS, CDR2 YYNGEE. The CDR3 DNA sequence: TGTGCCAGCAGCGCGGGCAGGGTTGGGAACACTGAAGCTTTCTTT. Amino acids: CASSAGRVGNTEAFF.

This chain links TRBV5-1 with TRBJ1-2; 7 bases are shared with TRBD1. With 3 bases clipped from V and 2 bases from J, the junction kept 1 base outside the gene matches. The CDR3 sequence is 13 residues long. The germline V gene has CDR1 SGHRS and CDR2 YFSETQ. DNA of the CDR3: TGCGCCAGCAGCTCGACAGGGAACTATGGCTACACCTTC. This codes for CASSSTGNYGYTF.

The chain uses TRBV9 and TRBJ1-6; D is unclear. This CDR3 region has 12 residues. The V gene lost 0 bases and the J gene lost 10 bases, with 5 bases spanning the gap. In germline, CDR1 is SGDLS, CDR2 YYNGEE. The CDR3 is CASSVDTSPLHF. The CDR3 nucleotides read TGTGCCAGCAGCGTAGACACCTCACCCCTCCACTTT. The entire variable domain, with the rest obtained from reference TRBV9 and TRBJ1-6, is as follows: DSGVTQTPKHLITATGQRVTLRCSPRSGDLSVYWYQQSLDQGLQFLIQYYNGEERAKGNILERFSAQQFPDLHSELNLSSLELGDSALYFCASSVDTSPLHFGNGTRLTVT.

The CDR3 sequence is CASSILRDQPQHF. The CDR3 DNA reads as TGTGCCAGTAGTATACTACGGGATCAGCCCCAGCATTTT. This rearrangement joins TRBV19 to TRBJ1-5; no clear D. V was shortened by 2 bases and J by 5 bases, with 7 bases between the two germline ends. This CDR3 has 13 residues. Germline CDR1 reads LNHDA; CDR2 reads SQIVND (reference sequence).

In the case of this clone: The junction departs from germline at one end; a sequencing error may be responsible. The chain couples TRBV14 to TRBJ2-5; D is perhaps TRBD1 (5 bases). Germline CDR1 SGHDN, CDR2 FVKESK. CDR3 length: 12 residues. The CDR3 sequence: CASSKDRETQYF. The CDR3 nucleotides are TGTGCCAGCAGCAAAGACAGAGAGACCCAGTACTTC.

The V call is TRBV18, the J call TRBJ2-2, with TRBD1 identical over 12 bases. CDR3 length equals 16 residues. V lost 3 bases, J lost 5 bases, and 4 bases stayed unmatched. CDR1 and CDR2 from the germline V gene are KGHSH and LQKENI. CDR3 bases: TGTGCCAGCTCACCGTCGGGACAGGGGGCTACCGGGGAGCTGTTTTTT. It translates to CASSPSGQGATGELFF. The full variable domain, in which reference TRBV18 and TRBJ2-2 provide the parts outside the CDR3, is NAGVMQNPRHLVRRRGQEARLRCSPMKGHSHVYWYRQLPEEGLKFMVYLQKENIIDESGMPKERFSAEFPKEGPSILRIQQVVRGDSAAYFCASSPSGQGATGELFFGEGSRLTVL.

This clone occurred a few times. The genes are TRBV11-2 and TRBJ1-6; 7 bases are a match to TRBD1. Per the germline V gene, CDR1 is SGHAT and CDR2 is FQNNGV. V lost 6 bases to trimming and J lost 10 bases; unmatched junction nucleotides: 12. CDR3 size: 15 residues. This CDR3 reads CASRTDRALGSPLHF. For the CDR3, the DNA is TGTGCCAGCAGAACCGACAGGGCACTTGGCTCACCCCTCCACTTT.

This sequence joins TRBV19 and TRBJ2-1, with TRBD1 identical over 9 bases. The CDR3 covers 16 residues. V lost 5 bases to trimming and J lost 0 bases; unmatched junction nucleotides: 5. CDR1 and CDR2 from the germline V gene are LNHDA and SQIVND (reference sequence). CDR3 DNA: TGTGCCAGTAGTGGACAGGGGTCTTACTCCTACAATGAGCAGTTCTTC. Translation gives CASSGQGSYSYNEQFF.

The rearrangement joins TRBV5-5 to TRBJ2-1, with 7 bases identical to TRBD2. The CDR3 has 15 amino acids. The V segment lost 0 bases and the J segment 2 bases; nucleotides outside the gene matches: 2. Germline V gene lookup returns CDR1 SGHKS and CDR2 YYEKEE (reference sequence). As DNA, the CDR3 is TGTGCCAGCAGCTTGGTAGGACTAGCCTACAATGAGCAGTTCTTC. Residues: CASSLVGLAYNEQFF.

V is TRBV2 and J is TRBJ1-6; D is undetermined. The V and J ends lost 2 bases and 7 bases respectively, with 12 bases between them. The length of the CDR3 is 15 residues. Germline CDR1 reads SNHLY; CDR2 reads FYNNEI. The CDR3 here is CASSELPGWNSPLHF. The CDR3 DNA reads TGTGCCAGCAGTGAATTGCCGGGTTGGAATTCACCCCTCCACTTT.

The CDR3: CASRIGTGMNEKLFF. The CDR3 nucleotides read TGTGCCAGCAGGATAGGGACAGGGATGAATGAAAAACTGTTTTTT. The V gene is TRBV6-5, the J gene TRBJ1-4, with TRBD1 matching over 9 bases. V dropped 6 bases and J dropped 5; count of bases not matched to a gene: 7. The CDR3 has 15 residues. Per germline, CDR1 MNHEY and CDR2 SVGAGI.

This clone is medium-sized. The V and J genes are TRBV4-2 and TRBJ2-1, with a possible D match to TRBD2 (5 bases). Trimming stripped 0 bases from V and 2 bases from J, with 14 bases between. CDR1 LGHNA and CDR2 YNFKEQ come from the germline V gene. CDR3 length equals 17 residues. CDR3 amino acids: CASSQEGSGVPYNEQFF. The CDR3 nucleotides are TGTGCCAGCAGCCAAGAAGGTTCCGGGGTTCCCTACAATGAGCAGTTCTTC.

This chain connects TRBV30 to TRBJ2-3; the match to TRBD2 covers 13 bases. Trimming at V came to 0 bases and at J to 2 bases, leaving 5 bases not matched to a gene. This CDR3 comprises 17 residues. CDR1 and CDR2 (germline): GTSNPN, SVGIG (reference sequence). CDR3 sequence reads: CAWSVGLAGAYTDTQYF. The DNA of the CDR3 is TGTGCCTGGAGTGTAGGACTAGCGGGGGCTTACACAGATACGCAGTATTTT.

The count of this clone is one. CDR3 loop: CASSLDQQGRGYTF. As DNA, the CDR3 is TGTGCCAGCAGCTTAGATCAACAGGGCCGGGGCTACACCTTC. The chain combines TRBV7-2 with TRBJ1-2, with D possibly TRBD1 on 6 matching bases. V was trimmed by 1 base and J by 8 bases, leaving 14 bases between them. The CDR3 sequence is 14 residues long. Germline CDR1 and CDR2: SGHTA and FQGNSA.

This chain joins TRBV18 and TRBJ2-2; D is perhaps TRBD2 (6 bases). CDR3 size: 16 residues. Germline V CDR1 and CDR2: KGHSH, LQKENI. Trimming removed 0 bases from V and 3 bases from J, with 11 bases in between. The CDR3 nucleotides are TGTGCCAGCTCACCACCAGGAGGGCGGGACACCGGGGAGCTGTTTTTT. Amino acid sequence: CASSPPGGRDTGELFF.